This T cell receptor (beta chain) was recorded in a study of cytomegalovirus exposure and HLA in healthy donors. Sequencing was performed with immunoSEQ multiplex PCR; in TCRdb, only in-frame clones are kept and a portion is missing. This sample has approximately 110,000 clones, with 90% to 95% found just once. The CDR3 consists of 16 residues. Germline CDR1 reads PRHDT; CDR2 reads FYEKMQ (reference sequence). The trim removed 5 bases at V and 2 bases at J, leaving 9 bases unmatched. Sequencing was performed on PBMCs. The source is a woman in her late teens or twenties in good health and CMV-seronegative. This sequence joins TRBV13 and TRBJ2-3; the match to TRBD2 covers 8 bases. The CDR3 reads CASSPRASGYTDTQYF. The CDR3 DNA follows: TGTGCCAGCAGCCCCCGGGCTAGCGGGTACACAGATACGCAGTATTTT.